This TCR beta chain was observed in a study of monozygotic twins with inflammatory bowel disease. A remark on this clonotype: Its antigen is unidentified.

CDR1 MDHEN and CDR2 SYDVKM come from the germline V gene. This CDR3 region has 15 residues. Study-wide results and limits: IBD patients shared fewer clonotypes with others than healthy twins, especially with disease activity. No discrimination was achieved between different T cell subtypes.

TCRdb reanalyzed the 5' RACE reads, giving one entry per CDR3 protein sequence and no DNA. The sample has approximately 150,000 distinct CDR3 sequences. Researchers isolated total RNA from whole blood without sorting T cells. The chain employs TRBV28 and TRBJ2-1; TCRdb picks TRBD1, but there is no DNA to check that call. The TCR comes from a human donor with ulcerative colitis or Crohn's disease, or a healthy co-twin of an affected twin (not recorded which). Specimen: blood. The CDR3 here is CASEDPGGRYNEQFF.